The source of this T cell receptor (beta chain) is a study of Graves' ophthalmopathy and Graves' hyperthyroidism. Study-wide findings and caveats: Blood samples also showed most expanded thyroid clonotypes exceeding 0.001 frequency.

The authors isolated PBMCs from approximately 10 ml of fresh peripheral blood. Notes on this clonotype: Antigen: not known. This may be a read error, as it is one base from a much larger clone.

Germline CDR1 SGHTA, CDR2 FQGNSA. This CDR3 contains 14 residues. The V end lost 5 bases, the J end lost 7 bases, and 17 bases lay between the germline ends. Beta-chain TCR CDR3 regions were amplified from RNA transcripts. First-round RT-PCR used HTBI primers; second-round multiplex PCR followed. One entry per CDR3 protein results from TCRdb running MiXCR on the multiplex PCR reads. Among about 380,000 distinct CDR3 sequences listed, 15% were seen once. This clonotype was sampled from a young woman with stable Graves' hyperthyroidism. The sequenced sample consisted of peripheral blood. The V and J genes are TRBV7-2 and TRBJ2-5; D remains ambiguous. CDR3 residues: CASSLLGAGATQYF. The CDR3 DNA reads TGTGCCAGCAGCCTACTCGGAGCTGGAGCGACCCAGTACTTC.